The 21 T cell receptor beta chains listed next were all sequenced from one sample in a study of cytomegalovirus exposure and HLA in healthy donors. Researchers ran the PCR with 60 Vbeta and 13 Jbeta primers. Clones were sequenced by immunoSEQ multiplex PCR, and TCRdb holds only the in-frame ones, with some missing. In the table there are 170,000 or so clones, about four fifths of which are singletons. Material for sequencing was PBMCs. The receptors come from a woman aged 50 to 65 in good health and CMV-seropositive.

The chain employs TRBV27 and TRBJ2-7; no definite D call. This CDR3 contains 16 residues. V was trimmed by 6 bases and J by 5 bases, leaving 23 bases between them. CDR1 and CDR2 (germline): MNHEY, SMNVEV (reference sequence). The CDR3 here is CASSQPARRPVNEQYF. Here the CDR3 DNA reads TGTGCCAGCAGCCAACCCGCGAGGCGGCCGGTGAACGAGCAGTACTTC.

The chain couples TRBV25-1 to TRBJ2-2, with D perhaps TRBD1 (5 bases). The CDR3 runs 13 residues. In germline, CDR1 is MGHDK, CDR2 SYGVNS. The ends were cut back, 6 bases at V and 4 bases at J, with 9 bases in the middle. The CDR3 DNA reads TGTGCCAGCAGAAGACAGTCCACCGGGGAGCTGTTTTTT. As protein: CASRRQSTGELFF.

With regard to this clone: This specimen includes other DNA sequences encoding the same CDR3. V gene TRBV18 combines with J gene TRBJ2-3; TRBD1 matches at 8 bases. Germline-derived CDR1 and CDR2 are KGHSH and LQKENI. Trimming at V came to 3 bases and at J to 5 bases, leaving 4 bases not matched to a gene. The CDR3 contains 14 residues. The CDR3 nucleotides are TGTGCCAGCTCACCTCAGGGGGCCGGAGATACGCAGTATTTT. This gives the protein CASSPQGAGDTQYF. The full variable domain, in which reference TRBV18 and TRBJ2-3 provide the parts outside the CDR3, is NAGVMQNPRHLVRRRGQEARLRCSPMKGHSHVYWYRQLPEEGLKFMVYLQKENIIDESGMPKERFSAEFPKEGPSILRIQQVVRGDSAAYFCASSPQGAGDTQYFGPGTRLTVL.

The chain uses TRBV27 and TRBJ2-7, with TRBD2 matching over 10 bases. The ends lost 8 bases at V and 3 bases at J; junction bases unmatched: 7. Per germline, CDR1 MNHEY and CDR2 SMNVEV (reference sequence). CDR3 size: 14 residues. The CDR3 sequence: CASGNSGGIYEQYF. For the CDR3, the DNA is TGTGCCAGCGGCAATAGCGGGGGGATCTACGAGCAGTACTTC.

This chain uses TRBV19 with TRBJ1-5, with TRBD1 as a possible D gene (5 bases). CDR3 size: 14 residues. Trimming removed 4 bases from V and 2 bases from J, with 9 bases in between. Germline V lookup: CDR1 LNHDA, CDR2 SQIVND (reference sequence). In DNA, the CDR3 is TGTGCCAGTAGTAGTAGGGGCGGCAATCAGCCCCAGCATTTT. It yields the protein CASSSRGGNQPQHF.

The CDR3 protein is CASSVALADYNEQFF. CDR3 DNA sequence: TGTGCCAGCAGCGTAGCACTAGCGGACTACAATGAGCAGTTCTTC. This chain joins TRBV9 and TRBJ2-1; 8 nucleotides match TRBD2. In germline, CDR1 is SGDLS, CDR2 YYNGEE. The CDR3 runs 15 residues. The junction had 2 bases not matched to a gene; V was cut back by 0 bases and J by 3 bases.

This chain joins TRBV2 and TRBJ2-7; possibly TRBD2 for D (5 bases). Trimming took off 7 bases at V and 6 bases at J, with 16 bases between the two ends. Germline CDR1 is SNHLY and CDR2 is FYNNEI. The length of the CDR3 is 13 residues. For the CDR3, the DNA is TGTGCCAGCACCTACTGGGAGAATGGCGAGCAGTACTTC. Residues: CASTYWENGEQYF.

The chain combines TRBV9 with TRBJ1-6, with D maybe TRBD1 (6 bases). Trimming removed 0 bases at V and 7 bases at J, with 17 bases between. There are 17 residues in the CDR3. CDR1 and CDR2 from the germline V gene are SGDLS and YYNGEE. The CDR3 sequence is CASSVVPRPGENSPLHF. CDR3 nucleotides: TGTGCCAGCAGCGTAGTCCCCCGTCCAGGGGAAAATTCACCCCTCCACTTT.

The chain carries TRBV9 and TRBJ2-5; 8 bases are shared with TRBD1. Germline V CDR1 and CDR2: SGDLS, YYNGEE. This CDR3 comprises 16 residues. The junction had 12 bases not matched to a gene; V was cut back by 3 bases and J by 5 bases. In nucleotides, the CDR3 is TGTGCCAGCAGCGCGTCGACAGGGGCTTTAGGGGAGACCCAGTACTTC. Translation: CASSASTGALGETQYF.

The gene calls are TRBV15 and TRBJ2-1, with D possibly being TRBD1 (6 bases). V was cut by 1 base and J by 4 bases, with 11 bases left in between. This CDR3 contains 15 residues. CDR1 LNHNV and CDR2 YYDKDF come from the germline V gene (reference sequence). The CDR3 sequence: CATSRVGGQYNEQFF. The CDR3 DNA follows: TGTGCCACCAGCAGAGTAGGGGGACAATACAATGAGCAGTTCTTC.

The J gene is TRBJ1-5, the V gene TRBV7-8; no definite D call. Trimming took 1 base from V and 2 from J, leaving 9 bases between them. Germline V CDR1 and CDR2: SGHVS, FQNEAQ. The CDR3 has 15 residues. For the CDR3, the DNA is TGTGCCAGCAGCTTAGGGTCTACGGGCAATCAGCCCCAGCATTTT. This encodes CASSLGSTGNQPQHF. The variable domain in full, with the rest retrieved from reference TRBV7-8 and TRBJ1-5, is GAGVSQSPRYKVAKRGQDVALRCDPISGHVSLFWYQQALGQGPEFLTYFQNEAQLDKSGLPSDRFFAERPEGSVSTLKIQRTQQEDSAVYLCASSLGSTGNQPQHFGDGTRLSIL.

This clone was recorded only once. The J gene is TRBJ2-3, the V gene TRBV4-3; 11 bases line up with TRBD2. V was pared by 4 bases and J by 4 bases, with 7 bases of the junction left unmatched. The CDR3 covers 16 residues. Looked up from germline, CDR1 is LGHNA and CDR2 is YSLEER. CDR3 DNA sequence: TGCGCCAGCAGCCTCGATTTTAGCGGGGGGGCAGATACGCAGTATTTT. Translation: CASSLDFSGGADTQYF.

This clone has just a few counts. J is TRBJ2-1 and V is TRBV28; 11 nucleotides match TRBD1. The CDR3 covers 15 residues. Germline loops: CDR1 MDHEN, CDR2 SYDVKM. With V trimmed by 3 bases and J by 5 bases, 3 bases remained unmatched. DNA for the CDR3: TGTGCCAGCAGTTTGGGACAGGGGGTACACAATGAGCAGTTCTTC. Protein sequence: CASSLGQGVHNEQFF.

The chain employs TRBV19 and TRBJ1-2; 10 nucleotides align to TRBD1. This CDR3 is 14 amino acids long. V shed 3 bases, J shed 7 bases, and the junction held 5 bases outside the gene matches. Germline V gene data show CDR1 as LNHDA and CDR2 as SQIVND (reference sequence). DNA for the CDR3: TGTGCCAGTAGTATGGACAGGGGGTACAGTGGCTACACCTTC. It translates to CASSMDRGYSGYTF.

The chain recombines TRBV2 with TRBJ2-1; D ambiguous. CDR3 length: 11 residues. Germline CDR1 is SNHLY and CDR2 is FYNNEI. V was shortened by 5 bases and J by 9 bases, with 8 bases between the two germline ends. The CDR3 is CASSRFGEQFF. CDR3 nucleotides: TGTGCCAGCAGTCGGTTCGGTGAGCAGTTCTTC.

The chain joins TRBV19 to TRBJ1-5; 10 bases agree with TRBD1. Germline trimming cut 7 bases from V and 3 bases from J; bases unmatched to any gene: 6. Germline CDR1 reads LNHDA; CDR2 reads SQIVND (reference sequence). This CDR3 spans 15 amino acids. CDR3 nucleotide sequence: TGTGCCAGTACCCTGACAGGGGGCAACAATCAGCCCCAGCATTTT. Translating gives CASTLTGGNNQPQHF.

V is TRBV7-2 and J is TRBJ2-1, with 12 nucleotides matching TRBD2. The J segment lost 1 base and the V segment lost 2 bases, leaving 9 bases of the junction unmatched. Germline loops: CDR1 SGHTA, CDR2 FQGNSA. The CDR3 has 19 amino acids. CDR3 in amino acids: CASSLISGTSGRSYNEQFF. Written as DNA, the CDR3 is TGTGCCAGCAGCTTAATTTCCGGGACTAGCGGGCGATCCTACAATGAGCAGTTCTTC.

The J gene is TRBJ2-5, the V gene TRBV11-2, with 10 positions matching TRBD2. The assigned J gene may be wrong: the sequence end matches TRBJ2-7 better. The germline V gene has CDR1 SGHAT and CDR2 FQNNGV. The CDR3 length is 16 residues. CDR3 amino acids: CASSSTLTSGNHEQYF. DNA of the CDR3: TGTGCCAGCAGCTCGACCCTTACTAGCGGGAACCACGAGCAGTACTTC.

This clone was seen just once. In DNA, the CDR3 is TGTGCCAGCTCACCACTGCGGGAGAGCTACGAGCAGTACTTC. Translation gives CASSPLRESYEQYF. The rearrangement joins TRBV18 to TRBJ2-7, with 7 positions matching TRBD2. After removal of 1 base from V and 3 bases from J, the junction contained 3 bases not matched to a gene. CDR1 is KGHSH, CDR2 LQKENI, per germline. This CDR3 spans 14 amino acids.

The V and J genes are TRBV7-2 and TRBJ2-5; TRBD2 aligns across 13 bases. V trimming: 0 bases; J trimming: 5 bases; junction bases outside the gene matches: 3. Germline-derived CDR1 and CDR2 are SGHTA and FQGNSA. The CDR3 consists of 16 residues. The DNA for the CDR3 is TGTGCCAGCAGCTTAGCGGGACTAGCGGGGTCTGAGACCCAGTACTTC. This gives the protein CASSLAGLAGSETQYF.

This rearrangement joins TRBV5-1 to TRBJ2-5; 14 nucleotides match TRBD2. The germline V gene has CDR1 SGHRS and CDR2 YFSETQ. This CDR3 spans 17 amino acids. The J segment lost 2 bases and the V segment lost 4 bases, leaving 7 bases of the junction unmatched. The chain's CDR3 is CASSPRTSGGPQETQYF. The CDR3 DNA follows: TGCGCCAGCAGCCCCCGGACTAGCGGGGGGCCTCAAGAGACCCAGTACTTC.